The clone carrying this T cell receptor beta chain showed up many times. Its specificity is not known. The CDR3 end is not reached by the read, which stops 3 residues before it; the germline J gene fills it in. In germline, CDR1 is SQVTM, CDR2 ANQGSEA. Trimming took off 7 bases at V and 2 bases at J, with 7 bases between the two ends. The CDR3 runs to 11 residues. This entry comes from a study of T cell clonality in common variable immunodeficiency. Study observations and caveats: Compared with healthy controls, CVID subjects showed increased TCRbeta clonality, mostly in about a third.

Control and CVID samples contributed equal amounts of genomic DNA. The table came from immunoSEQ multiplex PCR; TCRdb's copy has only in-frame clones and leaves some out. The record shows roughly 50,000 clones for this sample, with no singletons present. Most patients and controls had Caucasian heritage. Donors gave roughly 5 to 8.5 ml heparinized peripheral whole blood. The chain combines TRBV29-1 with TRBJ2-3; D remains ambiguous. Sample: peripheral blood mononuclear cells. This TCR was recovered from a person aged 18 to 75 in good health. Partial CDR3 DNA: TGCAGCGGAGGCCTCACAGATACG. As protein: CSGGLTDT. The CDR3, in full, reads CSGGLTDTQYF.